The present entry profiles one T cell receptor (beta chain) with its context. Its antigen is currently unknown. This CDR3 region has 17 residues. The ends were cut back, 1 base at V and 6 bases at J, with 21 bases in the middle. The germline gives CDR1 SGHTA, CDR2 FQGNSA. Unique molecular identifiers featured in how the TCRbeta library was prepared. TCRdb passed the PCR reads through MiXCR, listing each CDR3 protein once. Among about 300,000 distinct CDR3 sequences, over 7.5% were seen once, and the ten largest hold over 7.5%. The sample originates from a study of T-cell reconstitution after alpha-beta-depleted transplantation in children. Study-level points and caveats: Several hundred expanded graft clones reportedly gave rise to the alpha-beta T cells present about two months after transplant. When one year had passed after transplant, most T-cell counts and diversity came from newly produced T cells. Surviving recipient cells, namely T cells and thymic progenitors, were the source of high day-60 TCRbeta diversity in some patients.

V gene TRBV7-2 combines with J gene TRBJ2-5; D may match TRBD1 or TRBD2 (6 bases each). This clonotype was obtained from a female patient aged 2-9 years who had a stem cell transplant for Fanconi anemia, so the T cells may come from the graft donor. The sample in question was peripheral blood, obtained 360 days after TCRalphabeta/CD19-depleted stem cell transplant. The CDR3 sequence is CASSLVGGGGQGKTQYF. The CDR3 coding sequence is TGTGCCAGCAGCTTAGTGGGTGGTGGGGGGCAAGGGAAGACCCAGTACTTC.